This T cell receptor (beta chain) stems from a study of blood T cell repertoires in COVID-19. Measured with immunoSEQ multiplex PCR; TCRdb has only the in-frame clones, and not every one. This sample has over 100,000 clones, with around three quarters found just once. Germline V gene sequence: CDR1 KGHDR, CDR2 SFDVKD. V was clipped by 9 bases and J by 7 bases, with 23 bases between them. The CDR3 loop spans 15 amino acids. The chain recombines TRBV24-1 with TRBJ2-5; TRBD2 might be the D (6 bases). The clonotype originates from a woman aged 80 or older with acute or convalescent COVID-19. Sequenced input: peripheral blood. This CDR3 reads CATGLNGGDLGTQYF. The CDR3, as DNA: TGTGCCACCGGGCTAAACGGCGGGGATCTCGGGACCCAGTACTTC.